The 28 T cell receptor beta chains below all came from one sample that was sequenced in a study of cytomegalovirus exposure and HLA in healthy donors. The study ran its PCR with 60 Vbeta and 13 Jbeta primers. Profiling relied on immunoSEQ multiplex PCR, and the TCRdb table lists in-frame clones only, not all of them. The table lists approximately 93,000 clones, roughly 63% of them singletons, with approximately 5.8% in the top ten. The sample comprised PBMCs. The receptors derive from a boy aged 10-17 years in good health and CMV-seropositive.

The gene calls are TRBV5-6 and TRBJ2-1; D is perhaps TRBD2 (5 bases). The V gene lost 3 bases and the J gene lost 0 bases, with 22 bases spanning the gap. Germline V gene lookup returns CDR1 SGHDT and CDR2 YYEEEE. The CDR3 spans 19 residues. CDR3 residues: CASSSPRYESGISYNEQFF. The CDR3 DNA sequence: TGTGCCAGCAGCTCCCCCCGCTATGAGTCGGGGATCTCCTACAATGAGCAGTTCTTC.

To note about this clone: This CDR3 is also generated by other DNA sequences in the sample. This chain joins TRBV19 and TRBJ2-7, with TRBD2 identical over 8 bases. Germline V gives CDR1 LNHDA, CDR2 SQIVND (reference sequence). The CDR3 runs to 14 residues. Trimming removed 2 bases from V and 4 bases from J; junction bases left unmatched: 4. CDR3 sequence reads: CASSIKRESYEQYF. DNA of the CDR3: TGTGCCAGTAGTATAAAGCGGGAGTCTTACGAGCAGTACTTC.

This clone was found a few times. The chain combines TRBV4-1 with TRBJ2-7, with TRBD1 matching over 8 bases. Per germline, CDR1 MGHRA and CDR2 YSYEKL. The CDR3 runs to 16 residues. V was pared by 0 bases and J by 2 bases, with 6 bases of the junction left unmatched. The CDR3 here is CASSQDLQGAAYEQYF. As DNA, the CDR3 is TGCGCCAGCAGCCAAGATCTCCAGGGGGCAGCCTACGAGCAGTACTTC.

The rearrangement links TRBV4-3 to TRBJ2-1, with 11 positions matching TRBD2. The V segment lost 4 bases and the J segment 2 bases; nucleotides outside the gene matches: 4. Germline CDR1 LGHNA, CDR2 YSLEER. The CDR3 sequence is 16 residues long. DNA for the CDR3: TGCGCCAGCAGCCGAGAACTAGCGGGAGCCTACAATGAGCAGTTCTTC. Translating gives CASSRELAGAYNEQFF.

J is TRBJ2-3 and V is TRBV4-2; D might be TRBD1 (5 bases). This CDR3 contains 14 residues. Per the germline V gene, CDR1 is LGHNA and CDR2 is YNFKEQ. The V and J ends lost 1 base and 8 bases respectively, with 13 bases between them. This CDR3 reads CASSQAGRVGTQYF. CDR3 DNA: TGTGCCAGCAGCCAAGCTGGCAGGGTGGGTACGCAGTATTTT.

The V gene is TRBV19, the J gene TRBJ1-2; D is ambiguous. CDR1 LNHDA and CDR2 SQIVND come from the germline V gene (reference sequence). CDR3 length: 15 residues. V was shortened by 5 bases and J by 4 bases, with 17 bases between the two germline ends. In DNA, the CDR3 is TGTGCCAGTAGTGGACGCGGAGGAATGTTCTATGGCTACACCTTC. This gives the protein CASSGRGGMFYGYTF.

This sequence joins TRBV25-1 and TRBJ1-5; D is unresolved. In germline, CDR1 is MGHDK, CDR2 SYGVNS. The CDR3 sequence is 13 residues long. V dropped 6 bases and J dropped 6 bases, with 12 bases sitting between them. DNA of the CDR3: TGTGCCAGCAGCGTTCGGGAGGGTCAGCCCCAGCATTTT. This gives the protein CASSVREGQPQHF. The full variable domain, completed using reference TRBV25-1 and TRBJ1-5, is EADIYQTPRYLVIGTGKKITLECSQTMGHDKMYWYQQDPGMELHLIHYSYGVNSTEKGDLSSESTVSRIRTEHFPLTLESARPSHTSQYLCASSVREGQPQHFGDGTRLSIL.

This clone came up a few times. The gene calls are TRBV4-1 and TRBJ2-7, with TRBD2 as a possible D gene (5 bases). There are 17 residues in the CDR3. V lost 2 bases, J lost 4 bases, and 21 bases lay in between. Germline V lookup: CDR1 MGHRA, CDR2 YSYEKL. The chain's CDR3 is CASSQNPGNLRGYEQYF. The CDR3, as DNA: TGCGCCAGCAGCCAAAATCCGGGGAACCTGCGTGGGTACGAGCAGTACTTC.

V is TRBV5-4 and J is TRBJ2-2, with 7 bases that match TRBD1. Trimming took 0 bases from V and 2 from J; bases not matched to a gene: 4. There are 16 residues in the CDR3. CDR1 is SGHNT and CDR2 is YYREEE in the germline V gene (reference sequence). CDR3 loop: CASSLVGTDNTGELFF. In DNA, the CDR3 is TGTGCCAGCAGCTTGGTGGGGACAGACAACACCGGGGAGCTGTTTTTT.

A few counts support this clone. The chain carries TRBV15 and TRBJ2-5; 10 nucleotides agree with TRBD2. The CDR3 runs to 15 residues. CDR1 is LNHNV and CDR2 is YYDKDF in the germline V gene (reference sequence). V shed 5 bases, J shed 3 bases, and the junction held 6 bases outside the gene matches. The CDR3 sequence is CATSSRTSGEETQYF. The DNA for the CDR3 is TGTGCCACCAGCTCCAGGACTAGCGGTGAAGAGACCCAGTACTTC.

The V and J genes are TRBV9 and TRBJ2-1, with 10 bases fitting TRBD2. CDR1 and CDR2 from the germline V gene are SGDLS and YYNGEE. The CDR3 loop spans 16 amino acids. Trimming removed 3 bases from V and 10 bases from J; junction bases left unmatched: 13. CDR3 coding DNA: TGTGCCAGCAGCGCCGGACTAGCGGTCAATTCGTGGGAGCAGTTCTTC. Amino acids: CASSAGLAVNSWEQFF.

The rearrangement joins TRBV7-2 to TRBJ1-6; D is unclear. V was cut by 3 bases and J by 6 bases, with 9 bases left in between. CDR1 is SGHTA and CDR2 is FQGNSA in the germline V gene. CDR3 length: 14 amino acids. The CDR3 nucleotides are TGTGCCAGCAGCTTTTGGCAGTCTAATTCACCCCTCCACTTT. Its translation is CASSFWQSNSPLHF.

This chain uses TRBV27 with TRBJ1-5; a weak D match, TRBD1 (6 bases). The CDR3 has 13 residues. Trimming pared 6 bases from V and 7 bases from J, leaving 13 bases between. CDR1 is MNHEY and CDR2 is SMNVEV in the germline V gene (reference sequence). CDR3 in amino acids: CASSLGQLQPQHF. The CDR3 coding sequence is TGTGCCAGCAGCCTAGGACAGTTGCAGCCCCAGCATTTT.

This clone was counted only a few times. The chain joins TRBV10-2 to TRBJ1-1; 8 bases line up with TRBD1. With V trimmed by 5 bases and J by 8 bases, 7 bases remained unmatched. The length of the CDR3 is 13 residues. Germline V gene data show CDR1 as WSHSY and CDR2 as SAAADI. CDR3 DNA sequence: TGCGCCAGCAGTTCCGGACAGGGTCGGGAAGCTTTCTTT. Amino acid sequence: CASSSGQGREAFF.

The chain has TRBV5-1 and TRBJ1-2; D perhaps matches TRBD1 (5 bases). V was pared by 0 bases and J by 4 bases, with 10 bases between. This CDR3 is built from 14 residues. CDR1 is SGHRS, CDR2 YFSETQ, per germline. The CDR3 loop reads CASSLGWGAYGYTF. CDR3 DNA sequence: TGCGCCAGCAGCTTGGGTTGGGGCGCCTATGGCTACACCTTC. Together with reference TRBV5-1 and TRBJ1-2, the CDR3 gives the full variable domain: KAGVTQTPRYLIKTRGQQVTLSCSPISGHRSVSWYQQTPGQGLQFLFEYFSETQRNKGNFPGRFSGRQFSNSRSEMNVSTLELGDSALYLCASSLGWGAYGYTFGSGTRLTVV.

V and J are TRBV9 and TRBJ1-4; D uncertain. CDR3 length: 15 residues. CDR1 and CDR2 from the germline V gene are SGDLS and YYNGEE. V was shortened by 0 bases and J by 0 bases, with 6 bases between the two germline ends. In DNA, the CDR3 is TGTGCCAGCAGCGTAGACGGGACAACTAATGAAAAACTGTTTTTT. Protein product: CASSVDGTTNEKLFF.

A note on this clone: Compared with germline, one end of the junction differs, possibly owing to a read error. The chain is built from TRBV7-2 and TRBJ2-7; no definite D call. This CDR3 region has 12 residues. CDR1 SGHTA and CDR2 FQGNSA come from the germline V gene. For the CDR3, the DNA is TGTGCCAGCAGCTCGGTGAGGATAGGCCAAATCTTC. Amino acids: CASSSVRIGQIF.

This clone was observed a few times. The gene calls are TRBV6-4 and TRBJ2-2, with D possibly matching TRBD1 (5 bases). CDR3 length: 15 residues. Trimming stripped 0 bases from V and 3 bases from J, with 8 bases between. Per germline, CDR1 MRHNA and CDR2 SNTAGT. The CDR3 protein is CASSDSGVDTGELFF. The DNA for the CDR3 is TGTGCCAGCAGTGACTCAGGGGTTGACACCGGGGAGCTGTTTTTT.

The chain has TRBV19 and TRBJ2-2; D perhaps matches TRBD1 (6 bases). Looked up from germline, CDR1 is LNHDA and CDR2 is SQIVND (reference sequence). The CDR3 covers 16 residues. Trimming took 6 bases from V and 2 from J, leaving 16 bases between them. The CDR3 region is CASRRRGARNTGELFF. In DNA, the CDR3 is TGTGCCAGTAGGCGCAGGGGAGCCCGTAACACCGGGGAGCTGTTTTTT. Combining the CDR3 with reference TRBV19 and TRBJ2-2 gives the whole variable domain DGGITQSPKYLFRKEGQNVTLSCEQNLNHDAMYWYRQDPGQGLRLIYYSQIVNDFQKGDIAEGYSVSREKKESFPLTVTSAQKNPTAFYLCASRRRGARNTGELFFGEGSRLTVL.

The chain combines TRBV5-1 with TRBJ2-7; TRBD1 is a possible D gene (6 bases). The V end was cut by 0 bases, the J end by 6 bases, with 16 bases between. Germline lookup yields CDR1 SGHRS and CDR2 YFSETQ. The CDR3 has 15 amino acids. Written as DNA, the CDR3 is TGCGCCAGCAGCTTGGAAGTGGGGCAAGGGGGCGAGCAGTACTTC. This codes for CASSLEVGQGGEQYF.

CDR3 amino acids: CASSPTGTGGAGELFF. CDR3 DNA sequence: TGTGCCAGCAGCCCGACCGGGACAGGAGGCGCCGGGGAGCTGTTTTTT. This chain links TRBV11-2 with TRBJ2-2; the match to TRBD1 covers 8 bases. Germline CDR1 and CDR2: SGHAT and FQNNGV. The CDR3 has 16 amino acids. The junction had 11 bases not matched to a gene; V was cut back by 5 bases and J by 6 bases.

The chain recombines TRBV27 with TRBJ2-1; 8 bases are shared with TRBD1. This CDR3 spans 15 amino acids. The V and J ends lost 5 bases and 1 base, in that order; junction bases with no gene match: 4. Germline V gene sequence: CDR1 MNHEY, CDR2 SMNVEV (reference sequence). CDR3 in amino acids: CASSLGQGSYNEQFF. CDR3 coding DNA: TGTGCCAGCAGTCTCGGACAGGGATCCTACAATGAGCAGTTCTTC.

This rearrangement joins TRBV25-1 to TRBJ2-5, with a weak D call TRBD2 (6 bases). Germline V gene data show CDR1 as MGHDK and CDR2 as SYGVNS. V gave up 2 bases and J gave up 7 bases, with 11 bases separating them. The CDR3 totals 13 residues. CDR3 region: CASSERDSATQYF. The CDR3 region has the DNA TGTGCCAGCAGTGAAAGGGACTCAGCGACCCAGTACTTC.

This rearrangement joins TRBV29-1 to TRBJ2-3; D gene ambiguous. The V gene's germline CDR1 is SQVTM and CDR2 ANQGSEA. The V and J ends lost 0 bases and 0 bases respectively, with 13 bases between them. This CDR3 region has 16 residues. CDR3 sequence (DNA): TGCAGCGTTGAAGATTGGGCAGCACCTAGCACAGATACGCAGTATTTT. Translating gives CSVEDWAAPSTDTQYF.

V usage is TRBV30 and J usage is TRBJ1-1; 7 bases line up with TRBD1. This CDR3 has 13 residues. CDR1 is GTSNPN and CDR2 is SVGIG in the germline V gene (reference sequence). The V and J ends lost 2 bases and 5 bases, in that order; junction bases with no gene match: 5. The CDR3: CAWSTGVGTEAFF. The DNA of the CDR3 is TGTGCCTGGAGTACAGGGGTTGGGACTGAAGCTTTCTTT.

This chain connects TRBV28 to TRBJ1-1, with TRBD1 matching over 8 bases. Germline loops: CDR1 MDHEN, CDR2 SYDVKM. The CDR3 has 15 residues. V trimming: 7 bases; J trimming: 2 bases; junction bases outside the gene matches: 9. As DNA, the CDR3 is TGTGCCAGCATTTCTACCGGACAGGGTAACACTGAAGCTTTCTTT. Its translation: CASISTGQGNTEAFF.

The genes are TRBV30 and TRBJ2-1, with 11 bases fitting TRBD1. Germline V gene data show CDR1 as GTSNPN and CDR2 as SVGIG (reference sequence). V lost 2 bases to trimming and J lost 5 bases; unmatched junction nucleotides: 5. The CDR3 covers 15 residues. The CDR3 here is CAWSFRDRGDNEQFF. CDR3 nucleotides: TGTGCCTGGAGTTTCCGGGACAGGGGGGACAATGAGCAGTTCTTC.

The rearrangement joins TRBV5-4 to TRBJ1-1, with 7 bases fitting TRBD1. This CDR3 is 16 amino acids long. V trimming: 0 bases; J trimming: 5 bases; junction bases outside the gene matches: 10. Germline V lookup: CDR1 SGHNT, CDR2 YYREEE (reference sequence). CDR3 residues: CASSLEGAGSRTEAFF. In nucleotides, the CDR3 is TGTGCCAGCAGCTTGGAGGGGGCAGGCTCGAGGACTGAAGCTTTCTTT.